This TCR beta chain was documented in a study of T-cell memory formation after mild COVID-19. As for the study in general: TCR clusters were mostly donor specific.

V lost 2 bases, J lost 6 bases, and 9 bases lay in between. Germline V gene lookup returns CDR1 SGHTS and CDR2 YDEGEE. The CDR3 totals 12 residues. Points on this clonotype: Its antigen is not identified.

A single record per CDR3 protein comes from TCRdb applying MiXCR to the 5' RACE reads. This repertoire shows 65,000 to 90,000 distinct CDR3 sequences, approximately 15% found once; its top ten account for about 33%. Study results and limitations: A second wave of clones peaked on day 37, and their SARS-CoV-2 specificity went unconfirmed. Day 15 to 85 contracting clones showed balanced CD4/CD8; day 15 to 37 expanders favored CD4+.

This sequence joins TRBV5-8 and TRBJ2-7; no clear D. Input material: PBMCs or a T cell subset sorted from them (not recorded which). This clonotype was sampled from an adult woman who had mild COVID-19 (a few samples of this study predate the infection). Cell type and time point are not known. The CDR3 region has the DNA TGTGCCAGCAGCTTTCCGGCTGGCGAGCAGTACTTC. Residues: CASSFPAGEQYF.